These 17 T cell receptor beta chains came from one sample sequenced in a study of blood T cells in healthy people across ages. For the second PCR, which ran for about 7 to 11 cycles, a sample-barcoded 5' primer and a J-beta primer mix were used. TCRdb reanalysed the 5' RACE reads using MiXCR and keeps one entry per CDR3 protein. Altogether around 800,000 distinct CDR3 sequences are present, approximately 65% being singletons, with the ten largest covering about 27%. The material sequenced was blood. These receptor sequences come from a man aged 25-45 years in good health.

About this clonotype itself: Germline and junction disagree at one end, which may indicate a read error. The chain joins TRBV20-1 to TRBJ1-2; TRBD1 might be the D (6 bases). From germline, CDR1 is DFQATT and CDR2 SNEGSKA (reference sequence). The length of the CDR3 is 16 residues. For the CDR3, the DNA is TGCAGTGCTAGAGAGACCACACGGGGGGCTGACTACGGCTACACCTTC. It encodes CSARETTRGADYGYTF.

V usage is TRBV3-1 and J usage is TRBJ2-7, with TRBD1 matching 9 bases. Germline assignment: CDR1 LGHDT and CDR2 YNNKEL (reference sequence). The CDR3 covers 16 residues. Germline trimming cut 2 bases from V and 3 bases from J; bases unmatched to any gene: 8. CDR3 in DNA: TGTGCCAGCAGCCAACCGGGACAGGGTGCTTTCTACGAGCAGTACTTC. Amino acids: CASSQPGQGAFYEQYF.

The CDR3 DNA reads TGTGCCAGCAGCCTCGAACTAGCGGGGCGGTTAAATACGCAGTATTTT. Its translation is CASSLELAGRLNTQYF. This sequence joins TRBV14 and TRBJ2-3, with TRBD2 identical over 10 bases. The CDR3 has 16 amino acids. J gave up 7 bases and V 4 bases, and 11 bases lay outside the gene matches. Germline V gene lookup returns CDR1 SGHDN and CDR2 FVKESK.

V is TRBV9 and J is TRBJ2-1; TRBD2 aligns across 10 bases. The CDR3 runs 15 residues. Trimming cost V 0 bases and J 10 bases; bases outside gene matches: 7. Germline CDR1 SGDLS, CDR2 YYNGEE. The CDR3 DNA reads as TGTGCCAGCAGCGTAGTTCTAGCGGGGGCTGTGGAGCAGTTCTTC. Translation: CASSVVLAGAVEQFF.

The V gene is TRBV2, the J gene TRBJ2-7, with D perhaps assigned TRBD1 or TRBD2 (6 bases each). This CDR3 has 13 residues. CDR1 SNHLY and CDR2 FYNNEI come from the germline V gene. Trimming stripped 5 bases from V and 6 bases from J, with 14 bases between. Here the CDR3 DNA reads TGTGCCAGCAGTTGGGGGGCGCCGGGCGAGCAGTACTTC. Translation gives CASSWGAPGEQYF. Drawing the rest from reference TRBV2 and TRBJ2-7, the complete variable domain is EPEVTQTPSHQVTQMGQEVILRCVPISNHLYFYWYRQILGQKVEFLVSFYNNEISEKSEIFDDQFSVERPDGSNFTLKIRSTKLEDSAMYFCASSWGAPGEQYFGPGTRLTVT.

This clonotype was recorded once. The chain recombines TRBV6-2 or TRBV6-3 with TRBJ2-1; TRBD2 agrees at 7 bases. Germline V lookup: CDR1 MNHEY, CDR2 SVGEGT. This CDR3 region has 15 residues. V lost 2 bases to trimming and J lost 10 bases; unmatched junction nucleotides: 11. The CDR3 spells CASSYGPGGTTEQFF. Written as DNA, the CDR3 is TGTGCCAGCAGTTACGGCCCGGGGGGAACCACAGAGCAGTTCTTC.

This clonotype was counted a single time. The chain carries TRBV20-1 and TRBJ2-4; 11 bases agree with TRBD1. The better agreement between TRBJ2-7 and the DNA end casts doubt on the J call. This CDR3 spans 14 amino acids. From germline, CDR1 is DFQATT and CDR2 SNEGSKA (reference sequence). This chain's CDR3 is CSANTGTGGNEQYF. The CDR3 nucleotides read TGCAGTGCAAATACCGGGACAGGGGGGAACGAGCAGTACTTC.

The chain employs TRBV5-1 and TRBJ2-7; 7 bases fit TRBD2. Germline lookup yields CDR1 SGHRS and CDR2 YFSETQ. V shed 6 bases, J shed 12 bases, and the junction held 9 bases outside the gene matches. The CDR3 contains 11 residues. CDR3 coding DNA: TGCGCCAGCAAGTGGGAGGGAGCCTTGTACTTC. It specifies CASKWEGALYF.

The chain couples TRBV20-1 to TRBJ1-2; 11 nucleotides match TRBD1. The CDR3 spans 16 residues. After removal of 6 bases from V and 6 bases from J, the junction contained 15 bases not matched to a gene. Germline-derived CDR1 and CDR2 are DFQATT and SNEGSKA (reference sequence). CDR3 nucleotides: TGCAGTGCGACAAGGACAGGGGGCATGAAAATCGATGGCTACACCTTC. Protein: CSATRTGGMKIDGYTF.

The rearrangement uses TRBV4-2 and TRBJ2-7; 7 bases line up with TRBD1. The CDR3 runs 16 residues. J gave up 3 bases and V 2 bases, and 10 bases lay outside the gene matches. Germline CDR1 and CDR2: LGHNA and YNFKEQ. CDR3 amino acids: CASSQLSTGPNYEQYF. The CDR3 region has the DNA TGTGCCAGCAGCCAACTATCGACAGGGCCCAACTACGAGCAGTACTTC.

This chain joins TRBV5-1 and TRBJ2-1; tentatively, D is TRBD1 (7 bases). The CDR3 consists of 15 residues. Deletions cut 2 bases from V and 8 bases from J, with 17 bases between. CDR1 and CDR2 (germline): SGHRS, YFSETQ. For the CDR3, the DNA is TGCGCCAGCAGCTTAAAGCCAGGGGGAGGCGATGAGCAGTTCTTC. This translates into CASSLKPGGGDEQFF.

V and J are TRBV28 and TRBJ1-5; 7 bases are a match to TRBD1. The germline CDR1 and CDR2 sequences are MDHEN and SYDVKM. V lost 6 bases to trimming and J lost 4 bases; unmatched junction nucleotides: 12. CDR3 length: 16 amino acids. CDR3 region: CASSITGQAENQPQHF. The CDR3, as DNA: TGTGCCAGCAGCATAACTGGACAGGCGGAAAATCAGCCCCAGCATTTT. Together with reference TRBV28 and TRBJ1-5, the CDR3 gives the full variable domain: DVKVTQSSRYLVKRTGEKVFLECVQDMDHENMFWYRQDPGLGLRLIYFSYDVKMKEKGDIPEGYSVSREKKERFSLILESASTNQTSMYLCASSITGQAENQPQHFGDGTRLSIL.

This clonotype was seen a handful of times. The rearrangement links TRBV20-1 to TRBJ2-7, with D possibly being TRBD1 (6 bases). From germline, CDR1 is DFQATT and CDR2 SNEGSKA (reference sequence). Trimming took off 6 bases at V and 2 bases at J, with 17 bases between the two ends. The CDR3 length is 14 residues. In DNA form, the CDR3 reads TGCAGTGCCCATCCACGGGACAATCCCTACGAGCAGTACTTC. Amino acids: CSAHPRDNPYEQYF.

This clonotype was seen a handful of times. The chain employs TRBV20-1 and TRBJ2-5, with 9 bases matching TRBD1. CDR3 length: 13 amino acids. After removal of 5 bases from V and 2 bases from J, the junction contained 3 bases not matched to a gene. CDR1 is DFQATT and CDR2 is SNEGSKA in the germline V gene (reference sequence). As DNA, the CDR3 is TGCAGTGCTGGGGGACAGGGACAAGAGACCCAGTACTTC. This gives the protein CSAGGQGQETQYF.

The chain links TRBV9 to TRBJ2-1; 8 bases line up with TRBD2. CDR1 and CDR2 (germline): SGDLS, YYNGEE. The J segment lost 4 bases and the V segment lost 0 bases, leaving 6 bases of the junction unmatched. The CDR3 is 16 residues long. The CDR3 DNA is TGTGCCAGCAGCGTAGCGGGGGGGCCGGGATACAATGAGCAGTTCTTC. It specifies CASSVAGGPGYNEQFF.

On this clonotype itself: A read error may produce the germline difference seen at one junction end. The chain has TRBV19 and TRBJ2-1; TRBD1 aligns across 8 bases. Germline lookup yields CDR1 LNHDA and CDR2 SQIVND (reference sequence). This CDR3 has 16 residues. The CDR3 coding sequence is TGTGCCTGTAGCCAAAGGACAGGGAGCTCCTACAATGAGCAGTTCTTC. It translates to CACSQRTGSSYNEQFF.

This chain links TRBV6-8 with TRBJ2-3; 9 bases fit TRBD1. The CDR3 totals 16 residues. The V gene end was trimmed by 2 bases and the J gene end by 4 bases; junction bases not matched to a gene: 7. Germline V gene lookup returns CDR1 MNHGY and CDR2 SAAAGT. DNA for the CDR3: TGTGCCAGCAGTTACCCCACAGGGGGCACGGCAGATACGCAGTATTTT. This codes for CASSYPTGGTADTQYF.